This TCR beta chain was recorded in a study of T cell responses to AZD1222 COVID-19 vaccine. Sequencing used immunoSEQ multiplex PCR; TCRdb keeps in-frame clones, though not all of them. Of about 180,000 clones listed, about 93% were seen once; the top ten hold more than 0.85%. The germline V and J ends were trimmed by 3 bases and 5 bases, with 15 bases remaining between them. The CDR3 runs 15 residues. CDR1 SGHTS and CDR2 YDEGEE come from the germline V gene. J is TRBJ1-5 and V is TRBV5-8; D perhaps matches TRBD1 (5 bases). Material: peripheral blood, obtained 28 days after the second dose of the MenACWY control vaccine. This TCR derives from an adult who received the MenACWY meningococcal vaccine as a control. The CDR3 loop reads CASSSGDGFYQPQHF. In DNA, the CDR3 is TGTGCCAGCAGCTCGGGGGATGGATTCTATCAGCCCCAGCATTTT.